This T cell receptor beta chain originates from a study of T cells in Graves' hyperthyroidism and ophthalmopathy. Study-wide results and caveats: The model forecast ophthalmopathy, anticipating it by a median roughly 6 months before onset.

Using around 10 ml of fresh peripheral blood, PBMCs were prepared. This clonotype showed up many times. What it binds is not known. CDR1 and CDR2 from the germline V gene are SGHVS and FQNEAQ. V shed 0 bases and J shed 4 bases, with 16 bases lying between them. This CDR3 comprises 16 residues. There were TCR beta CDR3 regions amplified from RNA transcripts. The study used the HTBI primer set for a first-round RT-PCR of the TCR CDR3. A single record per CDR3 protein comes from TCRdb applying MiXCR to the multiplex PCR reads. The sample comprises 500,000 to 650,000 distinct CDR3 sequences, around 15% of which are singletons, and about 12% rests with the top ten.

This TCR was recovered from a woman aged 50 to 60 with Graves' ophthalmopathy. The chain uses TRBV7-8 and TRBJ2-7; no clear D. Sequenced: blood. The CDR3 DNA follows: TGTGCCAGCAGCTTAGCGTGGGCCTCAATTTGGTACGAGCAGTACTTC. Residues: CASSLAWASIWYEQYF.